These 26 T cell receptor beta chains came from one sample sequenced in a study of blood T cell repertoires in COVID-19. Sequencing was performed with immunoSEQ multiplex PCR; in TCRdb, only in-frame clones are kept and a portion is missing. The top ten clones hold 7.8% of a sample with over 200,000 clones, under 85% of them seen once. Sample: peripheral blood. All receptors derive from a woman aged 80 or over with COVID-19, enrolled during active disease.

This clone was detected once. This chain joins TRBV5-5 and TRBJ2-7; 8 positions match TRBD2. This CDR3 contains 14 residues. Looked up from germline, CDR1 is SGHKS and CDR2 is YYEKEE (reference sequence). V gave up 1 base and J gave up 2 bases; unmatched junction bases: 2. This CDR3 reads CASSLTGGPYEQYF. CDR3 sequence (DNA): TGTGCCAGCAGCTTGACGGGGGGGCCCTACGAGCAGTACTTC. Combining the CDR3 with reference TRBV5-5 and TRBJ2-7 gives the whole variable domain DAGVTQSPTHLIKTRGQQVTLRCSPISGHKSVSWYQQVLGQGPQFIFQYYEKEERGRGNFPDRFSARQFPNYSSELNVNALLLGDSALYLCASSLTGGPYEQYFGPGTRLTVT.

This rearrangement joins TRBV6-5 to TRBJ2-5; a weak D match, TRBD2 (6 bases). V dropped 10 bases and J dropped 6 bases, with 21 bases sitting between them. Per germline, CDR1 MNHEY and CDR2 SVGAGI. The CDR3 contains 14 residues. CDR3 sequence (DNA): TGTGCCACCGGTCAGGAGGGAAGAGGAAAGACCCAGTACTTC. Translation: CATGQEGRGKTQYF.

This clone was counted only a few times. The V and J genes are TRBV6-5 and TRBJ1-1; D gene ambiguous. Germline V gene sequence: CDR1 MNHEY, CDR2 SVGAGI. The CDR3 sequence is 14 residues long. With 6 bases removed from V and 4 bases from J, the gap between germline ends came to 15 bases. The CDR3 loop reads CASSPSGRGTEAFF. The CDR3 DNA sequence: TGTGCCAGCAGCCCCAGCGGGCGAGGCACTGAAGCTTTCTTT.

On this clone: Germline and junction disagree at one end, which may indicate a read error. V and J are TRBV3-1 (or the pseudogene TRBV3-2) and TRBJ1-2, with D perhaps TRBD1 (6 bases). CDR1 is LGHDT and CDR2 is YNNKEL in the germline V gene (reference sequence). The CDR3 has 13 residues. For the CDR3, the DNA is TGTGCCAGCAGCCCTGGGACACCCCCAAAGCGATCCTTC. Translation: CASSPGTPPKRSF.

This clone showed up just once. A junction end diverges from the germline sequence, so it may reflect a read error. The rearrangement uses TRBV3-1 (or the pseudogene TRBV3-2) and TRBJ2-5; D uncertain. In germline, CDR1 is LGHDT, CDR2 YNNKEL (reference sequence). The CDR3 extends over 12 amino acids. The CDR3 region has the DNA TGTGCCAGCACTCCCGTAGGAGAGGCCCAGTACTTC. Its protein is CASTPVGEAQYF.

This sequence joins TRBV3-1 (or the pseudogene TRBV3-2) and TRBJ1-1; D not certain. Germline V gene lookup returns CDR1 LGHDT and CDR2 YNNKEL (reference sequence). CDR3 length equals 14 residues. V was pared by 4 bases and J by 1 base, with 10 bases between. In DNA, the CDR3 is TGTGCCAGCAGCCCACGACAAGAGAACACTGAAGCTTTCTTT. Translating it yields CASSPRQENTEAFF.

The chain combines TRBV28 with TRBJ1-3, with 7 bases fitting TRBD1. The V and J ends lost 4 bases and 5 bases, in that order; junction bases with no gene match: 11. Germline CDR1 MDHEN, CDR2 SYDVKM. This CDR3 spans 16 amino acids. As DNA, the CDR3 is TGTGCCAGCAGTTCCCCCCGAGCAGGGGGTAGAAACACCATATATTTT. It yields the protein CASSSPRAGGRNTIYF.

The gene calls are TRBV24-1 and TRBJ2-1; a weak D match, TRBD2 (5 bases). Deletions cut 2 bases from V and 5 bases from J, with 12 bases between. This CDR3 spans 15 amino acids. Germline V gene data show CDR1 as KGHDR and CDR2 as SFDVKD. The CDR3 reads CATSDSGEINNEQFF. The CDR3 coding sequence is TGTGCCACCAGTGATTCCGGGGAGATCAACAATGAGCAGTTCTTC.

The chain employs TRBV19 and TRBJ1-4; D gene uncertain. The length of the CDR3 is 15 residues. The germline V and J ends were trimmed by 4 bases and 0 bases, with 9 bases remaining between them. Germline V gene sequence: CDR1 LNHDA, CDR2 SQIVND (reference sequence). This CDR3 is CASSRSSATNEKLFF. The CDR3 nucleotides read TGTGCCAGTAGTAGAAGCTCCGCAACTAATGAAAAACTGTTTTTT.

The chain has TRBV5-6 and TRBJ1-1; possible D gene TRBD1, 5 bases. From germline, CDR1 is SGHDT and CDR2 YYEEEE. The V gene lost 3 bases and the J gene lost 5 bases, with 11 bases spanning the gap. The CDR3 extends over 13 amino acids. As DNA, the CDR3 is TGTGCCAGCAGCTCCAGGGCAATTACTGAAGCTTTCTTT. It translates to CASSSRAITEAFF. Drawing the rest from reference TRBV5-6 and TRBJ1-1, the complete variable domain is DAGVTQSPTHLIKTRGQQVTLRCSPKSGHDTVSWYQQALGQGPQFIFQYYEEEERQRGNFPDRFSGHQFPNYSSELNVNALLLGDSALYLCASSSRAITEAFFGQGTRLTVV.

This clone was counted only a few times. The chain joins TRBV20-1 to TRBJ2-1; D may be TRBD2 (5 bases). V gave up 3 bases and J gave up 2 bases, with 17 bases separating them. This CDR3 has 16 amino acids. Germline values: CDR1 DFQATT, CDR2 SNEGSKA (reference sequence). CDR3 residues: CSASIRPGNTYNEQFF. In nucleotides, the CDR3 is TGCAGTGCTAGTATCCGTCCGGGGAATACCTACAATGAGCAGTTCTTC.

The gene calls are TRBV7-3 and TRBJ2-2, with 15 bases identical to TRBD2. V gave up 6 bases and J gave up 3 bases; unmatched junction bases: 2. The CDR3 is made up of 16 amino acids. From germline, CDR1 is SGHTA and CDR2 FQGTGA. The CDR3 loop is CASRRTSGRDTGELFF. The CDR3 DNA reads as TGTGCCAGCAGGAGGACTAGCGGGAGGGACACCGGGGAGCTGTTTTTT.

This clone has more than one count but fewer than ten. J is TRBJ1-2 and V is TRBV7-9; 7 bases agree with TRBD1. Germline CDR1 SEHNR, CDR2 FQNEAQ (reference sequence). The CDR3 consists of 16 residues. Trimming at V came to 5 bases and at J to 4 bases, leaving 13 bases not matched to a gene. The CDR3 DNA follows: TGTGCCAGCAGCCTCCTCAAGGAGGGGGCTAGCTATGGCTACACCTTC. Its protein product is CASSLLKEGASYGYTF.

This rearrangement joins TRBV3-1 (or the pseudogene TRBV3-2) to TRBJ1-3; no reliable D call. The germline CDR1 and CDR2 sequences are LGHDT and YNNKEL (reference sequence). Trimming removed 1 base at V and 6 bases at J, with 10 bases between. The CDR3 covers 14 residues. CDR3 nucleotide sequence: TGTGCCAGCAGCCAAGCGGGTCTTACAAACACCATATATTTT. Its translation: CASSQAGLTNTIYF.

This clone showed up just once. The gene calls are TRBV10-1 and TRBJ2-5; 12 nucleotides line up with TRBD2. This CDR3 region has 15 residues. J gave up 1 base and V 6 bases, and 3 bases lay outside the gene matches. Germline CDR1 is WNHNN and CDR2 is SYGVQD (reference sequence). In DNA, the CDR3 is TGCGCCAGCAGCGGGACTAGCGGGCTCCAAGAGACCCAGTACTTC. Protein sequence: CASSGTSGLQETQYF.

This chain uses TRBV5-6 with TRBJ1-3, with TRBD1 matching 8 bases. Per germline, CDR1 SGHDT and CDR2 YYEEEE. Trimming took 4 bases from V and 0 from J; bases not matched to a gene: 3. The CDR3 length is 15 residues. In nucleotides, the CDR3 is TGTGCCAGCAGCGGGGACAGGAACTCTGGAAACACCATATATTTT. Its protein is CASSGDRNSGNTIYF.

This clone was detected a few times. DNA of the CDR3: TGTGCCAGCAGTGAAGTGTCGGGGGGGAATTCACCCCTCCACTTT. Its translation is CASSEVSGGNSPLHF. The chain combines TRBV2 with TRBJ1-6; D might be TRBD1 (5 bases). Per germline, CDR1 SNHLY and CDR2 FYNNEI. CDR3 length: 15 amino acids. The V gene lost 1 base and the J gene lost 7 bases, with 11 bases spanning the gap.

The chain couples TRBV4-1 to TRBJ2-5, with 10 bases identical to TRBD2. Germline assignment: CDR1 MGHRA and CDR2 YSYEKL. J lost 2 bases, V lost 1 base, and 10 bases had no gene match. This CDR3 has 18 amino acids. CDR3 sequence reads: CASSQVIASGSGQETQYF. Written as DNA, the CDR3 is TGCGCCAGCAGCCAAGTAATCGCTAGCGGGAGTGGGCAAGAGACCCAGTACTTC.

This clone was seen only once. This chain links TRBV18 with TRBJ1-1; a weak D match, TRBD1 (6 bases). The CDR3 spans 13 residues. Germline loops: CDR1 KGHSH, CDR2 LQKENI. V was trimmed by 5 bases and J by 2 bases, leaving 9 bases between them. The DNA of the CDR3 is TGTGCCAGCTCATCGACAGGTAACACTGAAGCTTTCTTT. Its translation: CASSSTGNTEAFF.

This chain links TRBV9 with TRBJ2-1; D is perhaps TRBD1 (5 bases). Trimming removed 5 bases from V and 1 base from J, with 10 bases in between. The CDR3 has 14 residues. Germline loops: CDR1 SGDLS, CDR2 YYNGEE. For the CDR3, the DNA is TGTGCCAGCAGTGCAGGGATTTCCTACAATGAGCAGTTCTTC. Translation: CASSAGISYNEQFF.

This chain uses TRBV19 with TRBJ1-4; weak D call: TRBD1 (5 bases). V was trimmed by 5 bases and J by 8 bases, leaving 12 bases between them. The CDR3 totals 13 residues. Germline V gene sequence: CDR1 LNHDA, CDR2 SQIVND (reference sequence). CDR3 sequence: CASSPRQTEKLFF. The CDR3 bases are TGTGCCAGTAGTCCCCGACAGACGGAAAAACTGTTTTTT.

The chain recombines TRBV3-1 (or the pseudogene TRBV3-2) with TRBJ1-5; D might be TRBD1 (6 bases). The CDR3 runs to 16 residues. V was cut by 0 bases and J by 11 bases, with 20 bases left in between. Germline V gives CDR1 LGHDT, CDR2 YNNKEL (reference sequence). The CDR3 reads CASSQDPAAKSGAQHF. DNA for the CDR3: TGTGCCAGCAGCCAAGACCCCGCGGCAAAATCAGGGGCCCAGCATTTT.

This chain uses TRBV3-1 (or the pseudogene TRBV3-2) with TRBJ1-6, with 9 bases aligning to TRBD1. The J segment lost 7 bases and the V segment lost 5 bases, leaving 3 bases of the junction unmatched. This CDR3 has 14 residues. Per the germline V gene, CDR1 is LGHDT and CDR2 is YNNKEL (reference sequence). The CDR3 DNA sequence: TGTGCCAGCAGCACGGGACAGGGAAATTCACCCCTCCACTTT. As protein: CASSTGQGNSPLHF.

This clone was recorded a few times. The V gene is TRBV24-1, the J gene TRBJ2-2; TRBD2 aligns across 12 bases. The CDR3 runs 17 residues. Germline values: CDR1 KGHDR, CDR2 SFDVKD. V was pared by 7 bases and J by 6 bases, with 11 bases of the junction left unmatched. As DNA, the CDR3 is TGTGCCACCAGACTGACTAGCGGGAGAAGGGGCGCCGGGGAGCTGTTTTTT. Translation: CATRLTSGRRGAGELFF.

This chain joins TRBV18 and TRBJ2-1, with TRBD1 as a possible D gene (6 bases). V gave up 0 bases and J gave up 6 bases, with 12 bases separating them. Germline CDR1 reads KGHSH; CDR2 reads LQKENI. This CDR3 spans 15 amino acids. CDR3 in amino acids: CASSPPITGRNEQFF. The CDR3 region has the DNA TGTGCCAGCTCACCACCGATAACAGGGCGCAATGAGCAGTTCTTC.

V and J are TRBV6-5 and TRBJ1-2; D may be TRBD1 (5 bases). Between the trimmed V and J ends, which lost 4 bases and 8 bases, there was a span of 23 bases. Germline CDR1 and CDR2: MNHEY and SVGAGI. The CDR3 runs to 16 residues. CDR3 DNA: TGTGCCAGCAGTTCCCCGCGGGGCGCGAGGGTTGCGGGCTACACCTTC. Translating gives CASSSPRGARVAGYTF.